This T cell receptor beta chain derives from a study of T cell responses to AZD1222 COVID-19 vaccine. Study at large: Pooled in the analysis were second doses at about 4 or about 12 weeks. Whole-study findings and limits: It was only six AZD1222 recipients who were seropositive at baseline. Among spike-specific TCRs, nearly half reportedly target unmutated variant regions. The CD4 TCRs associated with vaccination extended across spike and predominated at 160-218 and 743-854.

The repertoire was sequenced with immunoSEQ multiplex PCR; TCRdb's copy has only in-frame clones and lacks some. Here the sample spans some 140,000 clones, around 90% being singletons. Germline V gene sequence: CDR1 GTSNPN, CDR2 SVGIG (reference sequence). V lost 4 bases, J lost 11 bases, and 13 bases stayed unmatched. The CDR3 has 14 residues. Of note for this clone: The antigen is undetermined.

The chain recombines TRBV30 with TRBJ1-1; 10 bases are shared with TRBD1. The sample here was peripheral blood, taken on day 0 of AZD1222 vaccination. This TCR was recovered from an adult in good health. CDR3 residues: CAWTGRDRGRVAFF. CDR3 DNA sequence: TGTGCCTGGACAGGCCGGGACAGGGGTAGGGTCGCTTTCTTT.